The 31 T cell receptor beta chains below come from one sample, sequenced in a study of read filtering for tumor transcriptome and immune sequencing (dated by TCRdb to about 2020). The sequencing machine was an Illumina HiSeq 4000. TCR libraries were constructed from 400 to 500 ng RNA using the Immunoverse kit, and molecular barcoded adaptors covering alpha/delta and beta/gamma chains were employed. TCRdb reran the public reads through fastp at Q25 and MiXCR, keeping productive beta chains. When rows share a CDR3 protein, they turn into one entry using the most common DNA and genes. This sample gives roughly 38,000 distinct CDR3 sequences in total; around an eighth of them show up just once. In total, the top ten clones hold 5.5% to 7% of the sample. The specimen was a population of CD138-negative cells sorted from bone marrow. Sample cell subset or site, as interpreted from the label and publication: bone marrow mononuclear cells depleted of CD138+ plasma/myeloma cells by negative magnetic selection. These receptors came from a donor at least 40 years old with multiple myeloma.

As DNA, the CDR3 is TGTGCCAGCAGTTCGCCAGGGAGCGTCATGAACACTGAAGCTTTCTTT. It specifies CASSSPGSVMNTEAFF. The rearrangement joins TRBV28 to TRBJ1-1; D possibly corresponds to TRBD1 (5 bases). The CDR3 totals 16 residues. Germline V gene sequence: CDR1 MDHEN, CDR2 SYDVKM. Trimming shortened V by 4 bases and J by 0 bases, and 15 bases separated the two germline ends.

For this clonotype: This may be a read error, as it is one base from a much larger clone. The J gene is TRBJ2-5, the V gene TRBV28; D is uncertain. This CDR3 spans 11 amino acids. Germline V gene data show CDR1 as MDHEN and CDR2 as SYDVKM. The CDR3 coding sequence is TGTGCCAGCAGTTTGGAAGAGACCCGGTACTTC. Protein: CASSLEETRYF.

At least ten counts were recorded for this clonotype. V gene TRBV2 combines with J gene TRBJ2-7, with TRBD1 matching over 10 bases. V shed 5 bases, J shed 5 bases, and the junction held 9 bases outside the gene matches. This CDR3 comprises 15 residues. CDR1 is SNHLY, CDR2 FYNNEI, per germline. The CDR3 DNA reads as TGTGCCAGCAGTCAGACAGGGGGCGAAGTCGACGAGCAGTACTTC. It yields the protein CASSQTGGEVDEQYF. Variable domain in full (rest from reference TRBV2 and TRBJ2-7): EPEVTQTPSHQVTQMGQEVILRCVPISNHLYFYWYRQILGQKVEFLVSFYNNEISEKSEIFDDQFSVERPDGSNFTLKIRSTKLEDSAMYFCASSQTGGEVDEQYFGPGTRLTVT.

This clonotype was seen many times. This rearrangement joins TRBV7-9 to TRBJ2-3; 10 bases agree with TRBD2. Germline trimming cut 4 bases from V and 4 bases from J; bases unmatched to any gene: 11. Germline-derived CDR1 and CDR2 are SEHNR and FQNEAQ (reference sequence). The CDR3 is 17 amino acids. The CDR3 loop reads CASSSPLAGARPDTQYF. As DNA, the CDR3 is TGTGCCAGCAGCTCCCCTCTAGCGGGAGCTCGCCCAGATACGCAGTATTTT.

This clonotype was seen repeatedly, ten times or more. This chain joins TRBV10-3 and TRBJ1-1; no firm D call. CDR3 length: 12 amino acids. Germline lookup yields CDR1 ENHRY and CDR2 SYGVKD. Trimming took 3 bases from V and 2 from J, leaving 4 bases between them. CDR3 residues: CAISEGNTEAFF. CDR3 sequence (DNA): TGTGCCATCAGTGAAGGCAACACTGAAGCTTTCTTT.

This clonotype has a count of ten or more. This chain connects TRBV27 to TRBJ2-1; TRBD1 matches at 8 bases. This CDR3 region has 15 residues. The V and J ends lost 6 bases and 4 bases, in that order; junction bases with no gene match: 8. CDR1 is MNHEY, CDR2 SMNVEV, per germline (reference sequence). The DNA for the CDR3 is TGTGCCAGCAGCCCGGTCGGACAGGGTTACAATGAGCAGTTCTTC. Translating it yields CASSPVGQGYNEQFF.

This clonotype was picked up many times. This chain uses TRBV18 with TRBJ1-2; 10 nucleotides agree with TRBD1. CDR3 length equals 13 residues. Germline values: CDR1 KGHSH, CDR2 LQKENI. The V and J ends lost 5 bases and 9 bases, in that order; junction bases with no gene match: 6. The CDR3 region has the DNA TGTGCCAGCTCAGAGGGACAGGGGTCCAGCTACACCTTC. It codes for CASSEGQGSSYTF.

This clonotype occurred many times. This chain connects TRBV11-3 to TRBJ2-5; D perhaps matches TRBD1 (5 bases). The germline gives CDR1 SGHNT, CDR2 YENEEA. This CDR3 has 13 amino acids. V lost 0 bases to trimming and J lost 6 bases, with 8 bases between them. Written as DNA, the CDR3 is TGTGCCAGCAGCTTAGAGGCGGACAAGACCCAGTACTTC. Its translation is CASSLEADKTQYF.

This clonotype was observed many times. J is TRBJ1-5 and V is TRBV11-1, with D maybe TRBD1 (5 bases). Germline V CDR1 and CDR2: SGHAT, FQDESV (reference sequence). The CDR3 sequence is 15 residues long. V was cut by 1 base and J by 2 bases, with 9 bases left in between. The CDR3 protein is CASSLDGQRNQPQHF. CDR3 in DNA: TGTGCCAGCAGCTTAGACGGACAACGCAATCAGCCCCAGCATTTT. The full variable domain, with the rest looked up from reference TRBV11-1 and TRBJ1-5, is EAEVAQSPRYKITEKSQAVAFWCDPISGHATLYWYRQILGQGPELLVQFQDESVVDDSQLPKDRFSAERLKGVDSTLKIQPAELGDSAMYLCASSLDGQRNQPQHFGDGTRLSIL.

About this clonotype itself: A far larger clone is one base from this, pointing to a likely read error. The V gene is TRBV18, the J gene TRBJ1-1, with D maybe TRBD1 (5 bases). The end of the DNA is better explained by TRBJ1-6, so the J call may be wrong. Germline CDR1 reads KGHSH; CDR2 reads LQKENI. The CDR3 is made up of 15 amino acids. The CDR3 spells CASSSVDQGGTPLHF. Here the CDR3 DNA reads TGTGCCAGCTCATCCGTCGACCAGGGAGGAACTCCCCTCCACTTT.

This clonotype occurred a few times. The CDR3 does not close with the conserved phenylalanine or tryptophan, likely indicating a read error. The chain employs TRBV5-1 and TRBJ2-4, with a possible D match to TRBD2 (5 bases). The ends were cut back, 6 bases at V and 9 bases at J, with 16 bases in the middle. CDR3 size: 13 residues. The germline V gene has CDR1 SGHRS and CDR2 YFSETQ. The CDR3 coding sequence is TGCGCCAGCACCCCGACTACGTCTAGCATTCAGTACTCC. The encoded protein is CASTPTTSSIQYS.

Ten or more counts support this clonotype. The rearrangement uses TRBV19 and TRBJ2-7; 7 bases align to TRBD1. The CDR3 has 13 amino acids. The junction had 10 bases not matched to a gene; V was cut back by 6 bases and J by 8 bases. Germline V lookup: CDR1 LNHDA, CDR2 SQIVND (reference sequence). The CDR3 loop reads CASSRQGVEKQYF. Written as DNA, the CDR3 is TGTGCCAGTAGCCGACAGGGAGTAGAAAAGCAGTACTTC.

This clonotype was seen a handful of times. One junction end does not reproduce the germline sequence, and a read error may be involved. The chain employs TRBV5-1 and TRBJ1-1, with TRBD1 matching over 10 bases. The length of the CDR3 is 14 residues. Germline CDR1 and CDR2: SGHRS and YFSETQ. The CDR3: CASSLPGQGTEAFF. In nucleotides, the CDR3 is TGCGCCAGCAGCTTACCGGGACAGGGGACTGAAGCTTTCTTC.

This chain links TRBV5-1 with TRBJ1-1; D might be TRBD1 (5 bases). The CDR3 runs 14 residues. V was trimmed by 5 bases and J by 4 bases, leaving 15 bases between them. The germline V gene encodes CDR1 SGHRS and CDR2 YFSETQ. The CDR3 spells CASRLTPGTTEAFF. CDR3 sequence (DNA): TGCGCCAGCAGACTAACTCCAGGGACCACTGAAGCTTTCTTT.

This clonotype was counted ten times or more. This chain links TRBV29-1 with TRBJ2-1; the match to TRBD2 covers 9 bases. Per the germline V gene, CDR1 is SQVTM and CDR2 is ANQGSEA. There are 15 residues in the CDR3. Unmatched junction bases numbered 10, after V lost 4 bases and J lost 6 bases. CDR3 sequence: CSVAFVAGVVNEQFF. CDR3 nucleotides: TGCAGCGTTGCCTTTGTAGCGGGAGTGGTCAATGAGCAGTTCTTC.

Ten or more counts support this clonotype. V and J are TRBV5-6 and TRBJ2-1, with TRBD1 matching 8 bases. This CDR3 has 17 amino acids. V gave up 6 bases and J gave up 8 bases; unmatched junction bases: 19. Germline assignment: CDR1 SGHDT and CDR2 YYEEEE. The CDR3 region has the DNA TGTGCCAGCAACCTATTACTCGACAGGGGAGGAAGCGATGAGCAGTTCTTC. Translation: CASNLLLDRGGSDEQFF.

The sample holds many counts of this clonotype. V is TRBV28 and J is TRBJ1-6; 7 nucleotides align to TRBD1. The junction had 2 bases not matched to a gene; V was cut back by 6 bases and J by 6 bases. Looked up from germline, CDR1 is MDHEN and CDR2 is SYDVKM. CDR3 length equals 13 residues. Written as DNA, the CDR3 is TGTGCCAGCAGGACAGGGTTTAATTCACCCCTCCACTTT. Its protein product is CASRTGFNSPLHF.

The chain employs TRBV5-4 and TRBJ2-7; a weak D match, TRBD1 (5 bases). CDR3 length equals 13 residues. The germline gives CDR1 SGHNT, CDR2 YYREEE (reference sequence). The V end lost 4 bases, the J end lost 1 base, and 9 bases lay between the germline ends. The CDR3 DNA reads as TGTGCCAGCAGCCACCAGGGATCCTACGAGCAGTACTTC. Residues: CASSHQGSYEQYF.

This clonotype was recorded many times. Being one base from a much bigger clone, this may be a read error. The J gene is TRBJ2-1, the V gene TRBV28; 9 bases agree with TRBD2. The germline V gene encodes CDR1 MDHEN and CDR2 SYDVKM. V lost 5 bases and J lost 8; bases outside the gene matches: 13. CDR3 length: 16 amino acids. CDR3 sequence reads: CASSTRPSGAGDEQFF. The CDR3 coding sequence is TGTGCCAGCAGTACTCGCCCTAGCGGGGCAGGGGATGAGCAGTTCTTC.

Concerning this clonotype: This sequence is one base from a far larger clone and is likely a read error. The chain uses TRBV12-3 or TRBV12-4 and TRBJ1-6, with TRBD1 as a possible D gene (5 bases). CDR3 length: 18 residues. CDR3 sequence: CAGSLGWGGKGNNSPLHF. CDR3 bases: TGTGCCGGCAGTTTAGGATGGGGGGGAAAAGGGAATAATTCACCCCTCCACTTT.

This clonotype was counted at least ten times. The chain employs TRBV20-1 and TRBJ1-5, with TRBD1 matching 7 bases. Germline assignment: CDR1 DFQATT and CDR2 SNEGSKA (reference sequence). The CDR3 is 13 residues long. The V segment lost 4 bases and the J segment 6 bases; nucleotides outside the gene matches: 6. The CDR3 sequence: CSATRGFAQPQHF. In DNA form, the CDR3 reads TGCAGTGCTACCAGGGGGTTTGCTCAGCCCCAGCATTTT.

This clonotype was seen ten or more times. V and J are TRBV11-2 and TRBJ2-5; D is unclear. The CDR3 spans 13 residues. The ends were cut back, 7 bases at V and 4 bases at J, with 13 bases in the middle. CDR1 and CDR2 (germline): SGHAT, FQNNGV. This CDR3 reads CASTFPSTETQYF. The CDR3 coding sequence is TGTGCCAGCACCTTTCCCTCTACAGAGACCCAGTACTTC. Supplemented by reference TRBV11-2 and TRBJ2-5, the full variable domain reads EAGVAQSPRYKIIEKRQSVAFWCNPISGHATLYWYQQILGQGPKLLIQFQNNGVVDDSQLPKDRFSAERLKGVDSTLKIQPAKLEDSAVYLCASTFPSTETQYFGPGTRLLVL.

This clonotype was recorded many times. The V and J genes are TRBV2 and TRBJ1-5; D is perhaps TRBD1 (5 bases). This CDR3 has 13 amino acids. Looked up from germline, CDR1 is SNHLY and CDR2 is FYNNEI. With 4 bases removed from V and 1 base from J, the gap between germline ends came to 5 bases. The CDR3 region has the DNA TGTGCCAGCAGTGGACAGAGCAATCAGCCCCAGCATTTT. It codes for CASSGQSNQPQHF.

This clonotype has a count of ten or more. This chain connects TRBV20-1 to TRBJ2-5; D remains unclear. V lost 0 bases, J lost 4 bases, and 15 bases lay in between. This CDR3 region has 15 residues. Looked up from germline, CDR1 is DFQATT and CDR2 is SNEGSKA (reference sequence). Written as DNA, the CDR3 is TGCAGTGCTAGAGATCTTATGACCCCGGGAGAGACCCAGTACTTC. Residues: CSARDLMTPGETQYF.

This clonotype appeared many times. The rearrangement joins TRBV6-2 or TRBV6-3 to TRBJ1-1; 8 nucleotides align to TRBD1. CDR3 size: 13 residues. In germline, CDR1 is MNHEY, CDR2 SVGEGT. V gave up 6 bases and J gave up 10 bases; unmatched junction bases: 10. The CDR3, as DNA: TGTGCCAGCAGGGGGACAGGTCAGGCCGCAGCTTTCTTT. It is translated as CASRGTGQAAAFF.

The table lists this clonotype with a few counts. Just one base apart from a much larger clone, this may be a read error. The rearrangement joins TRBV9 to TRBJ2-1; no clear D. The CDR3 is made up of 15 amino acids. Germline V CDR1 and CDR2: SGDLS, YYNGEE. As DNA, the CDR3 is TGTGCCAGCAGCGTAGAGAGGTGGGCGTACAATGGGCAGTTCTTC. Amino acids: CASSVERWAYNGQFF.

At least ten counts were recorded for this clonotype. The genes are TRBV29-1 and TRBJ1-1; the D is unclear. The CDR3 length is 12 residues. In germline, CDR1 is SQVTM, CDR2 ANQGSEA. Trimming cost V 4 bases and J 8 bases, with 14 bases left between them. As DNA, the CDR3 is TGCAGCGTTGGCGGTGTTGAGGGAGAAGCTTTCTTT. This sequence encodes CSVGGVEGEAFF.

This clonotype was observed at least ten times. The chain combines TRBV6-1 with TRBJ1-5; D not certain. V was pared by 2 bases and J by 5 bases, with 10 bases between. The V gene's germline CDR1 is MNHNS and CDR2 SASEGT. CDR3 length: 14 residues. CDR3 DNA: TGTGCCAGCAGTGAAAGTCCAGCTTATCAGCCCCAGCATTTT. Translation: CASSESPAYQPQHF.

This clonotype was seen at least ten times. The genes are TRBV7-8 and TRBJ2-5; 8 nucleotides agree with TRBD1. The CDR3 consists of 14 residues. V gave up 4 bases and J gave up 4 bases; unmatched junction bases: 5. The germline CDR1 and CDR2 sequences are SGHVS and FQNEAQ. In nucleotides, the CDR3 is TGTGCCAGCAGCTGGGACAGGCGAGGAGAGACCCAGTACTTC. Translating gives CASSWDRRGETQYF. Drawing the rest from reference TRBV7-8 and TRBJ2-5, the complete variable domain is GAGVSQSPRYKVAKRGQDVALRCDPISGHVSLFWYQQALGQGPEFLTYFQNEAQLDKSGLPSDRFFAERPEGSVSTLKIQRTQQEDSAVYLCASSWDRRGETQYFGPGTRLLVL.

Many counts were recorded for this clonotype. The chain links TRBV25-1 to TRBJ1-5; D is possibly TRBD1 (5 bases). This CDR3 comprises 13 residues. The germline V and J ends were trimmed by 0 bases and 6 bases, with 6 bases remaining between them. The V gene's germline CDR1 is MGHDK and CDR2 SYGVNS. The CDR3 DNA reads TGTGCCAGCAGTGAATACAGGGTTCAGCCCCAGCATTTT. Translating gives CASSEYRVQPQHF. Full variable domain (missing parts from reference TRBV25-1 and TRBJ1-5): EADIYQTPRYLVIGTGKKITLECSQTMGHDKMYWYQQDPGMELHLIHYSYGVNSTEKGDLSSESTVSRIRTEHFPLTLESARPSHTSQYLCASSEYRVQPQHFGDGTRLSIL.

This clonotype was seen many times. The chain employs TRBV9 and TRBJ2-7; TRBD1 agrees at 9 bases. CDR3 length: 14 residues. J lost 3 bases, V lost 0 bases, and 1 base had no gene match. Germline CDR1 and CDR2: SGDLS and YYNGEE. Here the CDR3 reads CASSVATGGYEQYF. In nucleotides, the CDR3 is TGTGCCAGCAGCGTAGCGACAGGGGGCTACGAGCAGTACTTC.